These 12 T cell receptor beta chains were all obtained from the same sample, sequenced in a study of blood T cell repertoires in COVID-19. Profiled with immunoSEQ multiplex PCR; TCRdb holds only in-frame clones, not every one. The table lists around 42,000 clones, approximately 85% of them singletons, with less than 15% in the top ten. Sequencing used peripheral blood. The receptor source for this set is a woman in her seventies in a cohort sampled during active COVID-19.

In DNA, the CDR3 is TGTGCCATCAGTGAGTCAGTCAGGTTTACCTACGAGCAGTACTTC. Protein sequence: CAISESVRFTYEQYF. V is TRBV10-3 and J is TRBJ2-7; D is unclear. Germline V gives CDR1 ENHRY, CDR2 SYGVKD. The CDR3 length is 15 residues. Between the trimmed V and J ends, which lost 0 bases and 2 bases, there was a span of 11 bases.

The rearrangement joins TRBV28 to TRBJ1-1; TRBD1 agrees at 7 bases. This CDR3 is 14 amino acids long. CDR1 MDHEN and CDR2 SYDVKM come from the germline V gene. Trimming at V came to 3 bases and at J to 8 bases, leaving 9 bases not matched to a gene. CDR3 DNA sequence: TGTGCCAGCAGTTTCGAAGCCGGGACAGCAGAAGCTTTCTTT. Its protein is CASSFEAGTAEAFF.

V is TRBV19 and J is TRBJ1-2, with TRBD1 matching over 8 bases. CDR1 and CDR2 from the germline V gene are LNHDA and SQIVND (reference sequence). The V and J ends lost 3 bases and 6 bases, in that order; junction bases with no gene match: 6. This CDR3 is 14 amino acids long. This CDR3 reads CASSMTGESDGYTF. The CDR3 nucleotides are TGTGCCAGTAGTATGACAGGGGAGAGCGATGGCTACACCTTC.

The CDR3 loop is CASSLVPSGMGWGIQYF. CDR3 DNA sequence: TGTGCCAGCAGCTTAGTCCCTAGCGGGATGGGGTGGGGCATTCAGTACTTC. The V and J genes are TRBV7-2 and TRBJ2-4, with TRBD2 identical over 9 bases. CDR3 length: 17 amino acids. In germline, CDR1 is SGHTA, CDR2 FQGNSA. With 1 base clipped from V and 9 bases from J, the junction kept 13 bases outside the gene matches. Full variable domain (missing parts from reference TRBV7-2 and TRBJ2-4): GAGVSQSPSNKVTEKGKDVELRCDPISGHTALYWYRQSLGQGLEFLIYFQGNSAPDKSGLPSDRFSAERTGGSVSTLTIQRTQQEDSAVYLCASSLVPSGMGWGIQYFGAGTRLSVL.

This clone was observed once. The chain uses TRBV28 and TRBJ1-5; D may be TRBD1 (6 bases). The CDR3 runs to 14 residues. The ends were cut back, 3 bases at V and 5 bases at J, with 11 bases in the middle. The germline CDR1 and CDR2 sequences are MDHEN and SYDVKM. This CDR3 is CASSLRTAHQPQHF. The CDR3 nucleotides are TGTGCCAGCAGTTTGAGGACAGCCCATCAGCCCCAGCATTTT.

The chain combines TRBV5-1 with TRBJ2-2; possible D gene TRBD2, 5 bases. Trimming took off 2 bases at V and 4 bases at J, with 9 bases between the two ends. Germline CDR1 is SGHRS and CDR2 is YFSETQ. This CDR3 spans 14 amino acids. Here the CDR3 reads CASSFQEGTGELFF. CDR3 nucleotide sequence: TGCGCCAGCAGCTTTCAAGAGGGCACCGGGGAGCTGTTTTTT.

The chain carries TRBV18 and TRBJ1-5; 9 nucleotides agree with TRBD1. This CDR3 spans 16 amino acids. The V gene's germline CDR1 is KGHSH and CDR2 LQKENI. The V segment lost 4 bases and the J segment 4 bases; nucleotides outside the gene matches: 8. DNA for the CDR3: TGTGCCAGCTCACTCGACACAGGGGGCACAAATCAGCCCCAGCATTTT. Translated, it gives CASSLDTGGTNQPQHF.

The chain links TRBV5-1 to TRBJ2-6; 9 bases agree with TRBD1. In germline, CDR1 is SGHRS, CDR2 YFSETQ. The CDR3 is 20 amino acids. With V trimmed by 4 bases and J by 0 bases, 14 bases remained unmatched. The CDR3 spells CASSKAGTGSSLSGANVLTF. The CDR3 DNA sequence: TGCGCCAGCAGCAAAGCCGGGACAGGGTCCTCTCTCTCTGGGGCCAACGTCCTGACTTTC.

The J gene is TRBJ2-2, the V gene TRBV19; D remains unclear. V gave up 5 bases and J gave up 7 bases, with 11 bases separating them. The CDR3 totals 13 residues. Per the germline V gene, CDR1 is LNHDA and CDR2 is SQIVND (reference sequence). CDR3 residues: CASSFDGFGELFF. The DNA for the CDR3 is TGTGCCAGTAGTTTCGACGGGTTCGGGGAGCTGTTTTTT.

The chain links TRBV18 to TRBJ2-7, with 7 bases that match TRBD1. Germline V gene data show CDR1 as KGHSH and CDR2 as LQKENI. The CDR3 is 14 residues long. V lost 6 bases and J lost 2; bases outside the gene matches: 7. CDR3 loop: CASSSDRFPYEQYF. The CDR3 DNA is TGTGCCAGCTCCTCGGACAGGTTCCCCTACGAGCAGTACTTC.

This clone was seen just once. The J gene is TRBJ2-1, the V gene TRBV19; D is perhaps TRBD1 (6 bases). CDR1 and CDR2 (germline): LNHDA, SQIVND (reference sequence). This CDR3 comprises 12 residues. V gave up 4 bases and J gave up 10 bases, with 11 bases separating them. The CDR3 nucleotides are TGTGCCAGTAGTACCAGTGGGACAGAGCAGTTCTTC. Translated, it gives CASSTSGTEQFF.

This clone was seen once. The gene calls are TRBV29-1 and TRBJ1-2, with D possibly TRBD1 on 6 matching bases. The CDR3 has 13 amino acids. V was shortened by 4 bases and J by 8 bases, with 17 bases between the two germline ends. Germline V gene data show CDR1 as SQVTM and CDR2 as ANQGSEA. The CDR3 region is CSVAREQGLGYTF. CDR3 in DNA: TGCAGCGTTGCCCGAGAACAGGGTTTGGGCTACACCTTC.